These 19 T cell receptor beta chains were all obtained from the same sample, sequenced in a study of T cells of healthy individuals. TCRdb reanalysed the 5' RACE reads using MiXCR and keeps one entry per CDR3 protein. The data contain 100,000 or so distinct CDR3 sequences, 17% of them seen just once; the ten biggest clones take up over 5%. The receptors were gathered from a human donor in good health.

The chain links TRBV20-1 to TRBJ2-1; 8 bases map to TRBD2. The germline gives CDR1 DFQATT, CDR2 SNEGSKA (reference sequence). The V segment lost 2 bases and the J segment 4 bases; nucleotides outside the gene matches: 10. The CDR3 consists of 16 residues. CDR3 DNA: TGCAGTGCTAGACCCCATAGCGGGATCAGGTACAATGAGCAGTTCTTC. This codes for CSARPHSGIRYNEQFF.

This clonotype was detected only a few times. The chain carries TRBV9 and TRBJ1-1; D is unresolved. This CDR3 is built from 15 residues. Trimming took 2 bases from V and 0 from J, leaving 11 bases between them. The germline gives CDR1 SGDLS, CDR2 YYNGEE. In nucleotides, the CDR3 is TGTGCCAGCAGCGTGGGAGGTCAGCTGAACACTGAAGCTTTCTTT. Translated, it gives CASSVGGQLNTEAFF.

This clonotype was seen repeatedly, ten times or more. The chain has TRBV14 and TRBJ1-1, with D unresolved. Trimming removed 2 bases from V and 5 bases from J, with 18 bases in between. The CDR3 contains 16 residues. Germline CDR1 is SGHDN and CDR2 is FVKESK. CDR3 sequence (DNA): TGTGCCAGCAGCCAAACCCCGGTCCCAAGATGGACTGAAGCTTTCTTT. This encodes CASSQTPVPRWTEAFF. The variable domain in full, with the rest retrieved from reference TRBV14 and TRBJ1-1, is EAGVTQFPSHSVIEKGQTVTLRCDPISGHDNLYWYRRVMGKEIKFLLHFVKESKQDESGMPNNRFLAERTGGTYSTLKVQPAELEDSGVYFCASSQTPVPRWTEAFFGQGTRLTVV.

This clonotype was detected only a few times. The chain joins TRBV20-1 to TRBJ2-1; D possibly corresponds to TRBD2 (6 bases). Germline CDR1 and CDR2: DFQATT and SNEGSKA (reference sequence). Deletions cut 3 bases from V and 8 bases from J, with 11 bases between. This CDR3 contains 12 residues. The CDR3, as DNA: TGCAGTGCTAGCGCCGGGAGCTATGAGCAGTTCTTC. Protein: CSASAGSYEQFF.

This clonotype has more than one count but fewer than ten. The rearrangement links TRBV28 to TRBJ2-7, with D perhaps being TRBD1 or TRBD2 (5 bases each). V lost 5 bases and J 2 bases, leaving 16 bases between the germline ends. The CDR3 has 15 amino acids. The germline V gene has CDR1 MDHEN and CDR2 SYDVKM. In nucleotides, the CDR3 is TGTGCCAGCAGTAAACCCAGGTGGGGGACCTACGAGCAGTACTTC. Translated, it gives CASSKPRWGTYEQYF. The full variable domain, completed using reference TRBV28 and TRBJ2-7, is DVKVTQSSRYLVKRTGEKVFLECVQDMDHENMFWYRQDPGLGLRLIYFSYDVKMKEKGDIPEGYSVSREKKERFSLILESASTNQTSMYLCASSKPRWGTYEQYFGPGTRLTVT.

This clonotype was picked up many times. The chain employs TRBV6-1 and TRBJ1-1; D gene uncertain. CDR1 is MNHNS and CDR2 is SASEGT in the germline V gene. V was pared by 4 bases and J by 5 bases, with 14 bases between. The CDR3 has 14 residues. The CDR3 DNA reads TGTGCCAGCAGTGTCGGGGTTGTCGTAACTGAAGCTTTCTTT. This encodes CASSVGVVVTEAFF.

This clonotype was found a few times. The V call is TRBV6-5, the J call TRBJ1-6, with D perhaps TRBD1 (5 bases). CDR1 and CDR2 (germline): MNHEY, SVGAGI. V was pared by 6 bases and J by 7 bases, with 22 bases between. The CDR3 consists of 17 residues. The CDR3 DNA is TGTGCCAGCAGCCGCGCCGGTAGGGGCGGTGAGAATTCACCCCTCCACTTT. It is translated as CASSRAGRGGENSPLHF.

The V gene is TRBV20-1, the J gene TRBJ2-5; TRBD1 might be the D (6 bases). Germline CDR1 and CDR2: DFQATT and SNEGSKA (reference sequence). The CDR3 is 13 residues long. The germline V and J ends were trimmed by 3 bases and 4 bases, with 12 bases remaining between them. The CDR3 loop reads CSARGRGLETQYF. The CDR3 DNA is TGCAGTGCTAGGGGCAGGGGTCTAGAGACCCAGTACTTC.

The sample holds many counts of this clonotype. The chain recombines TRBV20-1 with TRBJ1-6; the D gene is possibly TRBD1 (6 bases). Germline V gives CDR1 DFQATT, CDR2 SNEGSKA (reference sequence). CDR3 length: 13 amino acids. The V gene lost 3 bases and the J gene lost 6 bases, with 9 bases spanning the gap. This CDR3 is CSASTDSNSPLHF. The CDR3 DNA reads TGCAGTGCTAGTACGGACAGTAATTCACCCCTCCACTTT.

The chain is built from TRBV7-8 and TRBJ2-1, with 10 bases matching TRBD2. This CDR3 is built from 17 residues. V shed 0 bases, J shed 10 bases, and the junction held 12 bases outside the gene matches. Looked up from germline, CDR1 is SGHVS and CDR2 is FQNEAQ. The CDR3, as DNA: TGTGCCAGCAGCTTAGCGTGGGTAGCGGGAGGCCATAGGGAGCAGTTCTTC. Translated, it gives CASSLAWVAGGHREQFF.

This clonotype was seen at least ten times. The chain links TRBV20-1 to TRBJ2-3; 8 bases agree with TRBD1. CDR3 length equals 13 residues. Trimming took 5 bases from V and 5 from J; bases not matched to a gene: 6. In germline, CDR1 is DFQATT, CDR2 SNEGSKA (reference sequence). DNA of the CDR3: TGCAGTGCTGTCAGGGGGCTACGAGATACGCAGTATTTT. It specifies CSAVRGLRDTQYF.

This clonotype was seen only once. This chain links TRBV7-6 with TRBJ2-2, with D perhaps given as TRBD1 or TRBD2 (5 bases each). The length of the CDR3 is 17 residues. Germline CDR1 is SGHVS and CDR2 is FNYEAQ. Trimming left V 1 base short and J 0 bases short, with 12 bases between. For the CDR3, the DNA is TGTGCCAGCAGCTTAGGTGGGGGAAATTCGAACACCGGGGAGCTGTTTTTT. Its translation is CASSLGGGNSNTGELFF.

This clonotype has just a few counts. This rearrangement joins TRBV20-1 to TRBJ2-1; TRBD2 aligns across 8 bases. Trimming cost V 6 bases and J 7 bases; bases outside gene matches: 8. Germline CDR1 DFQATT, CDR2 SNEGSKA (reference sequence). The CDR3 runs to 13 residues. For the CDR3, the DNA is TGCAGTGCCTCCGGGACTAGTATTAATGAGCAGTTCTTC. The encoded protein is CSASGTSINEQFF.

The rearrangement uses TRBV28 and TRBJ1-1; a possible D gene is TRBD1 (6 bases). This CDR3 is built from 14 residues. Germline CDR1 is MDHEN and CDR2 is SYDVKM. V dropped 0 bases and J dropped 6 bases, with 11 bases sitting between them. The CDR3 DNA sequence: TGTGCCAGCAGTTTATGGAGGGGGGGCGCTGAAGCTTTCTTT. Translating gives CASSLWRGGAEAFF.

The count of this clonotype is one. V and J are TRBV7-9 and TRBJ2-7; D possibly uses TRBD1 or TRBD2 (7 bases each). The CDR3 runs to 15 residues. From germline, CDR1 is SEHNR and CDR2 FQNEAQ (reference sequence). Trimming pared 5 bases from V and 6 bases from J, leaving 20 bases between. The CDR3 is CASSPEARRGGEQYF. DNA for the CDR3: TGTGCCAGCAGCCCCGAGGCCCGCAGGGGGGGCGAGCAGTACTTC.

At least ten counts were recorded for this clonotype. The chain uses TRBV7-2 and TRBJ2-5; 13 bases are shared with TRBD2. The ends lost 5 bases at V and 4 bases at J; junction bases unmatched: 13. The CDR3 consists of 18 residues. Germline assignment: CDR1 SGHTA and CDR2 FQGNSA. CDR3 protein: CASSPPPGTSGIGETQYF. CDR3 DNA: TGTGCCAGCAGCCCCCCCCCTGGGACTAGCGGGATCGGAGAGACCCAGTACTTC.

The chain combines TRBV7-2 with TRBJ2-7, with D possibly TRBD2 on 5 matching bases. This CDR3 comprises 12 residues. CDR1 and CDR2 (germline): SGHTA, FQGNSA. V dropped 0 bases and J dropped 12 bases, with 12 bases sitting between them. Here the CDR3 DNA reads TGTGCCAGCAGCTTAGCATTCGGGGTTGCGTACTTC. Residues: CASSLAFGVAYF.

This clonotype was seen repeatedly, ten times or more. The chain recombines TRBV10-3 with TRBJ2-1; 8 bases align to TRBD2. Germline CDR1 ENHRY, CDR2 SYGVKD. CDR3 length: 15 amino acids. V trimming: 6 bases; J trimming: 6 bases; junction bases outside the gene matches: 10. The DNA of the CDR3 is TGTGCCATCAGGGGGCGACGGGAGGGCCGCAATGAGCAGTTCTTC. This sequence encodes CAIRGRREGRNEQFF.

The chain is built from TRBV2 and TRBJ2-5; the D is unclear. Germline loops: CDR1 SNHLY, CDR2 FYNNEI. Trimming took 4 bases from V and 2 from J, leaving 11 bases between them. This CDR3 has 14 amino acids. CDR3 DNA sequence: TGTGCCAGCAGTGGGTTAAGGGTTCAAGAGACCCAGTACTTC. Encoded protein: CASSGLRVQETQYF.